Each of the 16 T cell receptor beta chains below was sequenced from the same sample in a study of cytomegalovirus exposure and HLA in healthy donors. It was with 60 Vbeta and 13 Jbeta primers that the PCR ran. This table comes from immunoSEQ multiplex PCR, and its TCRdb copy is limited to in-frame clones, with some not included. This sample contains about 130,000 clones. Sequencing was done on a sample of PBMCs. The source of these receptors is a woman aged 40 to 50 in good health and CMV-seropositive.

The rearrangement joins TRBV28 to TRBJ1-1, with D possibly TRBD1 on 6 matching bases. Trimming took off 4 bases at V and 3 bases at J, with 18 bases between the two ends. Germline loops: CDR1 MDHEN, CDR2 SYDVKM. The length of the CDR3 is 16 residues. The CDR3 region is CASSWLGGVRDTEAFF. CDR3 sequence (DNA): TGTGCCAGCAGTTGGTTAGGGGGGGTACGGGACACTGAAGCTTTCTTT.

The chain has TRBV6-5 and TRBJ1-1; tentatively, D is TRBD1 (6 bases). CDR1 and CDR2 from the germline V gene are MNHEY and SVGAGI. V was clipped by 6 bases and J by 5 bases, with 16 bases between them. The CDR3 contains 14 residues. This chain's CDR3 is CASRLGGGGTEAFF. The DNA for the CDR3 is TGTGCCAGCAGACTGGGGGGCGGGGGGACTGAAGCTTTCTTT.

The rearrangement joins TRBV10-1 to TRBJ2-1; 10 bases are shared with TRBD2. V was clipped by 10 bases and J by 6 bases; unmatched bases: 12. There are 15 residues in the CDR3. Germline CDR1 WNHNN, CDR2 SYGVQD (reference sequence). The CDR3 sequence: CATGAGTSELNEQFF. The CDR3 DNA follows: TGCGCCACTGGAGCAGGGACTAGCGAACTCAATGAGCAGTTCTTC.

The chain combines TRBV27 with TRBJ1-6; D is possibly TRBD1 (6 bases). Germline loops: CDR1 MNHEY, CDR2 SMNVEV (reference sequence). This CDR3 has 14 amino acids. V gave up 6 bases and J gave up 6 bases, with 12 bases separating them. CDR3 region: CASRWTATNSPLHF. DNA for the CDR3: TGTGCCAGCAGGTGGACAGCAACTAATTCACCCCTCCACTTT.

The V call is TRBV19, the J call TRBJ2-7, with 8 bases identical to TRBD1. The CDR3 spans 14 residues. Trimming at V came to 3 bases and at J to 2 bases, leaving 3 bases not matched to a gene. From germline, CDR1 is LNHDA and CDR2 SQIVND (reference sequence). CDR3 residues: CASSMGQEAYEQYF. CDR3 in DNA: TGTGCCAGTAGTATGGGACAGGAAGCCTACGAGCAGTACTTC.

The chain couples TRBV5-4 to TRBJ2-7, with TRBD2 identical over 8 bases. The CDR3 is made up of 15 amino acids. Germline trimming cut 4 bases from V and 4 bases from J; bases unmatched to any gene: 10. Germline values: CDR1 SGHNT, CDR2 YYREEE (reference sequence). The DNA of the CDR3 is TGTGCCAGCAGCCCAGGGGAGCGGGAGCTGTACGAGCAGTACTTC. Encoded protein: CASSPGERELYEQYF.

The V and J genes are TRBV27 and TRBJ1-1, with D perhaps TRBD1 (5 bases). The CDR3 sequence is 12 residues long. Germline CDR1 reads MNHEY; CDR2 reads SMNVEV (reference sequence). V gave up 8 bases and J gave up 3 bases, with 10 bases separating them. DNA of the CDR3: TGTGCCAGCCCGACAGAGGACACTGAAGCTTTCTTT. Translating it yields CASPTEDTEAFF.

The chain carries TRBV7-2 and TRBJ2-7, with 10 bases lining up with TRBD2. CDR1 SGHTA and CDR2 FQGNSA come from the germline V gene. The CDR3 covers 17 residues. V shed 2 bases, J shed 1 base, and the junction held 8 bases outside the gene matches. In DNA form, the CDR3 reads TGTGCCAGCAGCTTACCCGGAAGACTAGCGGGTTCCTACGAGCAGTACTTC. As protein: CASSLPGRLAGSYEQYF.

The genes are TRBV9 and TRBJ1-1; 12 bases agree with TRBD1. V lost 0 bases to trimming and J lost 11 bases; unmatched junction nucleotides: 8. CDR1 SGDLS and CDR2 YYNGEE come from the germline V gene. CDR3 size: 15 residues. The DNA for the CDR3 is TGTGCCAGCAGCGTAGAAATGGGACAGGGGGCAGGCGCTTTCTTT. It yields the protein CASSVEMGQGAGAFF. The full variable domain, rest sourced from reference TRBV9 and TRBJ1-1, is DSGVTQTPKHLITATGQRVTLRCSPRSGDLSVYWYQQSLDQGLQFLIQYYNGEERAKGNILERFSAQQFPDLHSELNLSSLELGDSALYFCASSVEMGQGAGAFFGQGTRLTVV.

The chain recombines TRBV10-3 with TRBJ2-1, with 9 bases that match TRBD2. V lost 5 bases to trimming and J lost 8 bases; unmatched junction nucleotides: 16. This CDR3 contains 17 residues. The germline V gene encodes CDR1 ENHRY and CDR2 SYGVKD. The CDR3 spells CAISPGPPQREVHEQFF. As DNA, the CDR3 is TGTGCCATCAGTCCCGGCCCCCCCCAGCGGGAGGTGCATGAGCAGTTCTTC.

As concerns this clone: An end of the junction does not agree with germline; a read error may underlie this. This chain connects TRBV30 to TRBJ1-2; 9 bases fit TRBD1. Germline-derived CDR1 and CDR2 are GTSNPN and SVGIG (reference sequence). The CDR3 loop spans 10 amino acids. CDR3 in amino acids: CAWGPGQGFF. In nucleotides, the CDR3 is TGTGCCTGGGGGCCGGGACAGGGTTTCTTC.

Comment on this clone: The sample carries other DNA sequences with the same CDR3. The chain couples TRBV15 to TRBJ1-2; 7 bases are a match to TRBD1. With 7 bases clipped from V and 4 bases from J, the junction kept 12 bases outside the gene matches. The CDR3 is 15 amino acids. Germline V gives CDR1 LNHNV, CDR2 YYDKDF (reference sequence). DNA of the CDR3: TGTGCCACCACCCCACGACGGACAGGAGTCTATGGCTACACCTTC. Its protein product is CATTPRRTGVYGYTF.

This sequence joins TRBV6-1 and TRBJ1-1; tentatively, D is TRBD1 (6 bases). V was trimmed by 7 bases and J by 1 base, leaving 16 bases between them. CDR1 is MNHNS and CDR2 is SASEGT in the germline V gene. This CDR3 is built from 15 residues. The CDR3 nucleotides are TGTGCCAGCAAGGGGGGAGGGCATAGGAACACTGAAGCTTTCTTT. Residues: CASKGGGHRNTEAFF.

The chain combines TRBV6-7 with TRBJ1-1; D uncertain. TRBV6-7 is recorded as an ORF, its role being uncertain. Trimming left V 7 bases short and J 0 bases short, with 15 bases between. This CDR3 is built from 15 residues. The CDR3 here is CASTPLEGMNTEAFF. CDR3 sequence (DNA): TGTGCCAGCACCCCGCTGGAGGGAATGAACACTGAAGCTTTCTTT.

The CDR3 spells CASSSSGRAYEQYF. The CDR3, as DNA: TGTGCCAGCAGCTCTAGCGGGAGGGCCTACGAGCAGTACTTC. The chain couples TRBV5-4 to TRBJ2-7, with 12 bases identical to TRBD2. The CDR3 length is 14 residues. J lost 2 bases, V lost 3 bases, and 0 bases had no gene match. CDR1 and CDR2 from the germline V gene are SGHNT and YYREEE (reference sequence).

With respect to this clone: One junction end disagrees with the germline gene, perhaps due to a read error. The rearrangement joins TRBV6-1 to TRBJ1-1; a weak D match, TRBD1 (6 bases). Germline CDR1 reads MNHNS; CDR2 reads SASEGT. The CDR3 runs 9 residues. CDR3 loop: CASSRQEIF. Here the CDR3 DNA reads TGTGCCAGCAGTAGACAGGAGATTTTT.